A single sample gave rise to the 2 T cell receptor beta chains below, sequenced in a study of blood T cell repertoires in COVID-19. Measured with immunoSEQ multiplex PCR; TCRdb has only the in-frame clones, and not every one. The data contain 55,000 to 80,000 clones, under 80% of them singletons. Sequencing was performed on peripheral blood. These receptors originate from a man between 60 and 75 years old with acute or convalescent COVID-19.

This clone has a handful of counts. V is TRBV6-4 and J is TRBJ2-1; 11 nucleotides line up with TRBD1. This CDR3 region has 15 residues. Looked up from germline, CDR1 is MRHNA and CDR2 is SNTAGT. V lost 7 bases and J lost 8; bases outside the gene matches: 10. CDR3 bases: TGTGCCAGCAAGTTTAGTGGACAGGGGGCCTATGAGCAGTTCTTC. Protein sequence: CASKFSGQGAYEQFF.

This clone was recorded only once. The CDR3 is CATSDRERGRHEQYF. CDR3 nucleotides: TGTGCCACCAGTGATCGTGAGAGAGGAAGACACGAGCAGTACTTC. This chain links TRBV24-1 with TRBJ2-7; D not resolved. The CDR3 runs to 15 residues. Trimming removed 3 bases from V and 5 bases from J, with 16 bases in between. Germline CDR1 is KGHDR and CDR2 is SFDVKD.